This TCR beta chain was captured in a study of OX40 agonist ivuxolimab in advanced cancers. This CDR3 has 15 residues. CDR1 and CDR2 from the germline V gene are MDHEN and SYDVKM. Trimming cost V 5 bases and J 1 base; bases outside gene matches: 4. TCRdb's table, derived via immunoSEQ multiplex PCR, lists solely in-frame clones and lacks some. The table lists about 130,000 clones, approximately 90% of them singletons. The source material was CD4+ or CD8+ T cells sorted from blood, sampled in a trial of the OX40 agonist ivuxolimab. The rearrangement links TRBV28 to TRBJ2-3, with 9 bases identical to TRBD2. This TCR came from an adult with an advanced solid tumor such as melanoma, head and neck, liver or kidney cancer. In DNA form, the CDR3 reads TGTGCCAGCAGTACGACTAGCGGAGGCACAGATACGCAGTATTTT. Protein product: CASSTTSGGTDTQYF.